Below, 4 T cell receptor beta chains from the same sample are listed, as sequenced in a study of blood T cell repertoires in COVID-19. Libraries were prepared by immunoSEQ multiplex PCR; TCRdb keeps only in-frame clonotypes and omits some of them. Of 200,000 to 250,000 clones listed, roughly 89% are singletons. Sequencing was done on a sample of peripheral blood. The receptors come from a man under 40 who had recovered from COVID-19.

This clone was seen a single time. The V and J genes are TRBV30 and TRBJ2-5; D not resolved. V was shortened by 4 bases and J by 1 base, with 7 bases between the two germline ends. Germline V gene sequence: CDR1 GTSNPN, CDR2 SVGIG (reference sequence). The CDR3 spans 12 residues. For the CDR3, the DNA is TGTGCCTGGACAACTGGCCAAGAGACCCAGTACTTC. This sequence encodes CAWTTGQETQYF.

Note on this clone: One junction end does not reproduce the germline sequence, and a read error may be involved. This chain links TRBV28 with TRBJ2-6, with D tentatively TRBD1 (6 bases). There are 16 residues in the CDR3. Germline V lookup: CDR1 MDHEN, CDR2 SYDVKM. CDR3 in amino acids: CASSLRGASGTNVLTF. Here the CDR3 DNA reads TGTGCCAGCAGTCTCAGGGGCGCGTCTGGGACCAACGTCCTGACTTTC.

The rearrangement uses TRBV14 and TRBJ1-4; no definite D call. The CDR3 runs to 14 residues. The germline CDR1 and CDR2 sequences are SGHDN and FVKESK. V dropped 4 bases and J dropped 8 bases, with 14 bases sitting between them. This chain's CDR3 is CASSPRSLGEKLFF. The CDR3 nucleotides read TGTGCCAGCAGCCCCCGCAGCCTGGGCGAAAAACTGTTTTTT.

The chain carries TRBV6-5 and TRBJ1-2, with D possibly matching TRBD1 (5 bases). CDR3 length: 16 residues. The V gene's germline CDR1 is MNHEY and CDR2 SVGAGI. V was trimmed by 2 bases and J by 2 bases, leaving 15 bases between them. This CDR3 reads CASSYHGAGQNYGYTF. The DNA for the CDR3 is TGTGCCAGCAGTTACCATGGGGCAGGACAAAACTATGGCTACACCTTC.